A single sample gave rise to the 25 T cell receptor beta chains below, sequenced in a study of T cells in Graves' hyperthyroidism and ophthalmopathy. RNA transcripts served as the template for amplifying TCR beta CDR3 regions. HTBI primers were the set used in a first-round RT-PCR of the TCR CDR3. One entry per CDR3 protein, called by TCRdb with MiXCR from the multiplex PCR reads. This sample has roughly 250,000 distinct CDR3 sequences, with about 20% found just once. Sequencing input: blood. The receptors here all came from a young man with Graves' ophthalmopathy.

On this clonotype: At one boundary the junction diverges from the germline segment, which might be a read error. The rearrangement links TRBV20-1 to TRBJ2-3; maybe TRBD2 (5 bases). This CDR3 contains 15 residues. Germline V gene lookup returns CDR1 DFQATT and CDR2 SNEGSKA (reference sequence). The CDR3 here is CSAGDKRRNTDTQYF. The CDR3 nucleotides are TGCAGTGCTGGAGATAAGCGGCGGAACACAGATACGCAGTATTTT.

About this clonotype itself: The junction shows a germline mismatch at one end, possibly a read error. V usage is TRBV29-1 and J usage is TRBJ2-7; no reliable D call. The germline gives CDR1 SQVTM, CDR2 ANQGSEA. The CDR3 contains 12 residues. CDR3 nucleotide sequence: TGTGCGTTGCGGCTAAGTTCCTACGAGCAGTACTTC. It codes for CALRLSSYEQYF.

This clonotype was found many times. The CDR3 nucleotides are TGCGCCAGCAGCTTGGTGGACAGGGCTGAAGCTTTCTTT. Protein sequence: CASSLVDRAEAFF. The chain uses TRBV5-1 and TRBJ1-1; 8 bases align to TRBD1. Germline trimming cut 0 bases from V and 6 bases from J; bases unmatched to any gene: 1. Germline V gives CDR1 SGHRS, CDR2 YFSETQ. This CDR3 is built from 13 residues.

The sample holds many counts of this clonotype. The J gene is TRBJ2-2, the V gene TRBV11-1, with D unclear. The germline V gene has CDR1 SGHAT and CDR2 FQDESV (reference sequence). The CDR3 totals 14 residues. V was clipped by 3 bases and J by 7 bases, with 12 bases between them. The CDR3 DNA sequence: TGTGCCAGCAGCTTTGCCCGTCCCGTCGGGGAGCTGTTTTTT. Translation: CASSFARPVGELFF.

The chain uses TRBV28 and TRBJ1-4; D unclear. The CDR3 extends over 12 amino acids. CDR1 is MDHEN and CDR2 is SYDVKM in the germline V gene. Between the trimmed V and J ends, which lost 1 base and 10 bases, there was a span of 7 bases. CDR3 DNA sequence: TGTGCCAGCAGTTTATCCCGAGGAAAACTGTTTTTT. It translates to CASSLSRGKLFF.

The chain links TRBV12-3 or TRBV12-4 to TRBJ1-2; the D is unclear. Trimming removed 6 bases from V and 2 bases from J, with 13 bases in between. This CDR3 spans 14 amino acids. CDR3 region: CASRRLGLNYGYTF. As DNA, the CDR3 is TGTGCCAGCAGGAGGTTAGGCCTAAACTATGGCTACACCTTC.

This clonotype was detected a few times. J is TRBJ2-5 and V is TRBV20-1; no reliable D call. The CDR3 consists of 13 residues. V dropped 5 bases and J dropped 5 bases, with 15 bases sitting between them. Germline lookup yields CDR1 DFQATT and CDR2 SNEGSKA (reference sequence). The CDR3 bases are TGCAGTGCTGGGGTATGGGTGGGGGAGACCCAGTACTTC. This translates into CSAGVWVGETQYF.

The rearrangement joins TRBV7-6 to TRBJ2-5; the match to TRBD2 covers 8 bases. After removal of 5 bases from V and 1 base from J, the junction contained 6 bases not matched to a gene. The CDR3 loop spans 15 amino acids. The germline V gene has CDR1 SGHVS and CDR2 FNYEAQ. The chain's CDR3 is CASSPRGLGQETQYF. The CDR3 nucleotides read TGTGCCAGCAGCCCTAGGGGACTAGGCCAAGAGACCCAGTACTTC.

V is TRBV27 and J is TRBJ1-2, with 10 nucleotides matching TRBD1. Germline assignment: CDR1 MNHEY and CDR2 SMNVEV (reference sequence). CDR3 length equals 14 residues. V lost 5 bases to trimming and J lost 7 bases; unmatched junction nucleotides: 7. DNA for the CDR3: TGTGCCAGCAGTCCTCAGACAGGGGGCAGTGGCTACACCTTC. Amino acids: CASSPQTGGSGYTF.

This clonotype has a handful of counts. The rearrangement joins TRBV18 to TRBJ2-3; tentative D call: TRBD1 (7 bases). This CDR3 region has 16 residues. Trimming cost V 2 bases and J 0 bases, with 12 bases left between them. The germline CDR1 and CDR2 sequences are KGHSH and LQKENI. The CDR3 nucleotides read TGTGCCAGCTCACCATACGGGGGACAGAGCACAGATACGCAGTATTTT. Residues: CASSPYGGQSTDTQYF.

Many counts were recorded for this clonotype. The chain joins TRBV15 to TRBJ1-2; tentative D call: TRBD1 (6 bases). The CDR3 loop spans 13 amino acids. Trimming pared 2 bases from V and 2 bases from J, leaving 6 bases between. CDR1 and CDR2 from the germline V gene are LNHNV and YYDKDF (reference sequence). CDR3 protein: CATSRQGNYGYTF. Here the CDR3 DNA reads TGTGCCACCAGCAGACAGGGGAACTATGGCTACACCTTC.

CDR3 region: CASSEGAGVLGGELFF. The CDR3 nucleotides read TGTGCCAGCTCCGAGGGAGCGGGAGTGTTAGGCGGGGAGCTGTTTTTT. The chain links TRBV3-1 to TRBJ2-2; 8 positions agree with TRBD2. Germline V gene sequence: CDR1 LGHDT, CDR2 YNNKEL (reference sequence). The CDR3 loop spans 16 amino acids. With 8 bases clipped from V and 7 bases from J, the junction kept 15 bases outside the gene matches.

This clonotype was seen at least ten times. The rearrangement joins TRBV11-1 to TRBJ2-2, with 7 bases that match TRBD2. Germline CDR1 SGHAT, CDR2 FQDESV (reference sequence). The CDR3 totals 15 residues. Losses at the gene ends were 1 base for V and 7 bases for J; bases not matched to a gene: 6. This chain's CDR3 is CASSLGRRGIGELFF. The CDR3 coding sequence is TGTGCCAGCAGCTTAGGCCGGCGGGGGATCGGGGAGCTGTTTTTT.

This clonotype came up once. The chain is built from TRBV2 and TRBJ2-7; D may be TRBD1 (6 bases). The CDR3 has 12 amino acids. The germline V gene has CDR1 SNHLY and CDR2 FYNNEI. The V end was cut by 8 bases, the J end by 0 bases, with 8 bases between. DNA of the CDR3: TGTGCCAGCGGGGGCCACTCCTACGAGCAGTACTTC. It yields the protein CASGGHSYEQYF.

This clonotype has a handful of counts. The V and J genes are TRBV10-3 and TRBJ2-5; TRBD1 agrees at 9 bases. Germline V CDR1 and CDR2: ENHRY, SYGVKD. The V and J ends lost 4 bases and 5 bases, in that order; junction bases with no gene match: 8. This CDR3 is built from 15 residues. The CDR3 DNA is TGTGCCATCAGTGGGGACAGGGAAAATCGGGAGACCCAGTACTTC. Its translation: CAISGDRENRETQYF.

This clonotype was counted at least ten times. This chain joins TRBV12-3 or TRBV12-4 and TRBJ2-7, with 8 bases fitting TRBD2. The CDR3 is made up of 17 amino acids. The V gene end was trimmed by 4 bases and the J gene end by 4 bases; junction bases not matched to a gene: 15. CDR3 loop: CASSSASGSYSRYEQYF. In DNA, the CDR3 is TGTGCCAGCAGTTCCGCTAGCGGGTCGTATTCGAGGTACGAGCAGTACTTC.

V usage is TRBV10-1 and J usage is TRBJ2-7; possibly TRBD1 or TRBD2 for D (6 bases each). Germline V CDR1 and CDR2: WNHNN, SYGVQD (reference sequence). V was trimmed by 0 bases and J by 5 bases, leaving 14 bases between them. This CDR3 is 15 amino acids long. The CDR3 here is CASSESKGGSHEQYF. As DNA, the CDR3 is TGCGCCAGCAGTGAGTCGAAAGGGGGGAGCCACGAGCAGTACTTC.

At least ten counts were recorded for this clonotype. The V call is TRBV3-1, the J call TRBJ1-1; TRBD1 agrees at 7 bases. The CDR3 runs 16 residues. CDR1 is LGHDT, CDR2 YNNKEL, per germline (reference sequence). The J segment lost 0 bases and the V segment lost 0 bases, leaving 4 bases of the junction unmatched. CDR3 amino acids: CASSQERDRMNTEAFF. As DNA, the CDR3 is TGTGCCAGCAGCCAAGAAAGGGACAGAATGAACACTGAAGCTTTCTTT.

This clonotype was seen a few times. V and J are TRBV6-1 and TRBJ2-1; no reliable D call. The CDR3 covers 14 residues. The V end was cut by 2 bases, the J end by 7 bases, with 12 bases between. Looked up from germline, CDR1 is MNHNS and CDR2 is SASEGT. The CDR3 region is CASSELRARNEQFF. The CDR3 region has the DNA TGTGCCAGCAGTGAACTGCGAGCGCGGAATGAGCAGTTCTTC.

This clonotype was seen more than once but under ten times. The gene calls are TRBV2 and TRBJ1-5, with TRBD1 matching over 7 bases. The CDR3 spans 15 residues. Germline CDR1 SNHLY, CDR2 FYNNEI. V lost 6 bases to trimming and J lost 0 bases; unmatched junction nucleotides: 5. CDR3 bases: TGTGCCAGCAGAAATGACAGGGCTAGCAATCAGCCCCAGCATTTT. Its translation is CASRNDRASNQPQHF.

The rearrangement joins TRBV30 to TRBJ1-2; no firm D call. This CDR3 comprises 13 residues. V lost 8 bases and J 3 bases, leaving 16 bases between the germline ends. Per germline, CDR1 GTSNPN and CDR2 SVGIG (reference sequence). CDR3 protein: CAAEGGDDYGYTF. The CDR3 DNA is TGTGCCGCGGAGGGCGGGGATGACTATGGCTACACCTTC.

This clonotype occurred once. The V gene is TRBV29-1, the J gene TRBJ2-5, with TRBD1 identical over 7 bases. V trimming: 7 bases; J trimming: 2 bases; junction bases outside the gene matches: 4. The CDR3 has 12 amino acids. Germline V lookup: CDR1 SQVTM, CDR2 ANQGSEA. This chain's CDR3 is CSDRQGQETQYF. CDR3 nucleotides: TGCAGCGACCGACAGGGACAAGAGACCCAGTACTTC.

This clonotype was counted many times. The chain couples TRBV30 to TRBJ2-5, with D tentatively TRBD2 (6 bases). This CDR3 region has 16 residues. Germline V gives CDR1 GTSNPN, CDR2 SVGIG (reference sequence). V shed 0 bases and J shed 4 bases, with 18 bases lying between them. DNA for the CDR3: TGTGCCTGGAGTGTTCCCTCTTTCCGGGAGCTAGAGACCCAGTACTTC. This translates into CAWSVPSFRELETQYF.

The DNA for the CDR3 is TGTGCCAGCAGCCGTGACGGAACCTCTGGGGCCAACGTCCTGACTTTC. Translation: CASSRDGTSGANVLTF. The chain links TRBV5-5 to TRBJ2-6; D uncertain. The ends were cut back, 4 bases at V and 0 bases at J, with 11 bases in the middle. The CDR3 runs 16 residues. From germline, CDR1 is SGHKS and CDR2 YYEKEE (reference sequence).

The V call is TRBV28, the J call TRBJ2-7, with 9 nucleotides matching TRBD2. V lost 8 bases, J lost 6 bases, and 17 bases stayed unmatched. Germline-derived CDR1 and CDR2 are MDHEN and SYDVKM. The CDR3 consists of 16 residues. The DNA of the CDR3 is TGTGCCAGCCGTCTCGGGGAGGGGGGACTAGCACGCGAGCAGTACTTC. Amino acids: CASRLGEGGLAREQYF. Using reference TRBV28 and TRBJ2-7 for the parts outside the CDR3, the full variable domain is DVKVTQSSRYLVKRTGEKVFLECVQDMDHENMFWYRQDPGLGLRLIYFSYDVKMKEKGDIPEGYSVSREKKERFSLILESASTNQTSMYLCASRLGEGGLAREQYFGPGTRLTVT.